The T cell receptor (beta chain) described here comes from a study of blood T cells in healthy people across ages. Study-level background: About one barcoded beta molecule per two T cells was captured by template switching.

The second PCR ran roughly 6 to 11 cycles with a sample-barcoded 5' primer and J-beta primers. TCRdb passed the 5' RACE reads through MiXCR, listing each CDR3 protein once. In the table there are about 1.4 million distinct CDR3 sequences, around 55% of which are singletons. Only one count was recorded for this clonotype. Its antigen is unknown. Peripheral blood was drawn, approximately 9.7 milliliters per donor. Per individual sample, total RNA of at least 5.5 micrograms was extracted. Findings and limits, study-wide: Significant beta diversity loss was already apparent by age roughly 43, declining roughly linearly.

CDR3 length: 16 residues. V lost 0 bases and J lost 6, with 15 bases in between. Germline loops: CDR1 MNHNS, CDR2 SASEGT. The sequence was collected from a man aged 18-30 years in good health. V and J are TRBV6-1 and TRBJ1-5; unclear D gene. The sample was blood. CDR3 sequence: CASSEALGLKGQPQHF. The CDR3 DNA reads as TGTGCCAGCAGTGAAGCGCTTGGCCTTAAGGGTCAGCCCCAGCATTTT.